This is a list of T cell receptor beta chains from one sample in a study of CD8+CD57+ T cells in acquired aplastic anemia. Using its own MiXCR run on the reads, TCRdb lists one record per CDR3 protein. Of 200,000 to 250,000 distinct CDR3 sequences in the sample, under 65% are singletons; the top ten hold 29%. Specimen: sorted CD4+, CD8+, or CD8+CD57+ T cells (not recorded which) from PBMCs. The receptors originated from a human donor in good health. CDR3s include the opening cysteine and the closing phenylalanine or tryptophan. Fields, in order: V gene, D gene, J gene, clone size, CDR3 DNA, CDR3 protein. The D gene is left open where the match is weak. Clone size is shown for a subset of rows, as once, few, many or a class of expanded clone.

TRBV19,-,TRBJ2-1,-,TGTGCCAGTAGTAGCAGGGGCGAAATTAATGAGCAGTTCTTC,CASSSRGEINEQFF
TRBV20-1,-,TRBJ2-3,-,TGCAGTGCCCTAGAAGGGGCCTCTCACACAGATACGCAGTATTTT,CSALEGASHTDTQYF
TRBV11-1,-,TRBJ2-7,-,TGTGCCAGCAGCTTAGGGGACGGACCCTACGAGCAGTACTTC,CASSLGDGPYEQYF
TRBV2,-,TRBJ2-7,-,TGTGCCAGCAGTGAACGGCTCCTACCCTACGAGCAGTACTTC,CASSERLLPYEQYF
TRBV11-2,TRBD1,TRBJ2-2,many,TGTGCCAGCAGCCCGCCCGGACAGGGTTGGGGGGAGCTGTTTTTT,CASSPPGQGWGELFF
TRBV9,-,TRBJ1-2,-,TGTGCCAGCAGCGTAGAGGGGGGAAGAGGAGGCTACACCTTC,CASSVEGGRGGYTF
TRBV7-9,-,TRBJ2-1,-,TGTGCCAGCAGCTTACTGACCTTCAATGAGCAGTTCTTC,CASSLLTFNEQFF
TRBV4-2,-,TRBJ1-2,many,TGTGCCAGCAGACCTACAGGGAACTATGGCTACACCTTC,CASRPTGNYGYTF
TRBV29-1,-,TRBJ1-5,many,TGCAGCGTTGTTGTGACCGTCGGTAGCAATCAGCCCCAGCATTTT,CSVVVTVGSNQPQHF
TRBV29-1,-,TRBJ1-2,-,TGCAGCGTTGATCCGGGGACGACGTATGGCTACACCTTC,CSVDPGTTYGYTF
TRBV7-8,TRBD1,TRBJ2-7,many,TGTGCCAGCAGCTTAAAGGACAGGGTCTCCTACGAGCAGTACTTC,CASSLKDRVSYEQYF
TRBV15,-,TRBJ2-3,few,TGTGCCACCAGCAGAGATTGGAGACTAGTGAGCACAGATACGCAGTATTTT,CATSRDWRLVSTDTQYF
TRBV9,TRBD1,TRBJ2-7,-,TGTTCAAGCAGCGTTGACAGGGGCTACGAGCAGTACTTC,CSSSVDRGYEQYF
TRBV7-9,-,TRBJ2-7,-,TGTGCCAGCAGCCGGGACAGGGGACTAGCGGACTACGAGCAGTACTTC,CASSRDRGLADYEQYF
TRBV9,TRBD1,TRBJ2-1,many,TGTGCCAGCAGCGGCCGGGACAGGGACTACAATGAGCAGTTCTTC,CASSGRDRDYNEQFF
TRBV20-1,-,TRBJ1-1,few,TGCAGTGCTAGGATGGCGTTAGAAGCTTTCTTT,CSARMALEAFF
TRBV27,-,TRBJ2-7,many,TGTGCCAGCAGCGTCGGGCCCGGCGAGCAGTACTTC,CASSVGPGEQYF
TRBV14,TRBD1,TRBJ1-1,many,TGTGCCAGCAGCCAAGAGGGGACAGGGAGGGACACTGAAGCTTTCTTT,CASSQEGTGRDTEAFF
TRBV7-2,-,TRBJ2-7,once,TGTGCCAGCAGCGGCACCTACGAGCAGTACTTC,CASSGTYEQYF
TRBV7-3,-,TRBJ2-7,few,TGTGCCAGCAGCTTAAGCTCTGGCGAGCAGTACTTC,CASSLSSGEQYF
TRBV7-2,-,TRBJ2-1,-,TGTGCCAGCAGCTCGCTCCGGGCCTTTCCACCCGTCTTC,CASSSLRAFPPVF
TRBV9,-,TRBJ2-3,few,TGTGCCAGCAGCGCTTTAGGGGGCACAGATACGCAGTATTTT,CASSALGGTDTQYF
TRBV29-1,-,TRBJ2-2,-,TGCAGCGTTGTGGGGCAGGGTCCCGCCGGGGAGCTGTTTTTT,CSVVGQGPAGELFF
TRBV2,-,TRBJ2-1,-,TGTGCCAGCAGTTTTACAGGGGAGCAGTTCTTC,CASSFTGEQFF
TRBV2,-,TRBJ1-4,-,TGTGCCAGCAGTGAATCACCGGGGCCGGGAAAGGAAAAACTGTTTTTT,CASSESPGPGKEKLFF
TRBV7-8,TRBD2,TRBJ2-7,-,TGTGCCAGCAGCTTAGACGGGAGGGGATACGAGCAGTACTTC,CASSLDGRGYEQYF
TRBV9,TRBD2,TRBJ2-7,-,TGTGCCAGCAGCGTCACTAGCGGGGTCTCCTACGAGCAGTACTTC,CASSVTSGVSYEQYF
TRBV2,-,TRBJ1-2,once,TGTGCCAGGGATTTGACTGATAACTATGGCTACACCTTC,CARDLTDNYGYTF
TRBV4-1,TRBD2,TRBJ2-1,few,TGCGCCAGCAGCCTGTTGAGCGGGGGGGCGTTGGTAAATGAGCAGTTCTTC,CASSLLSGGALVNEQFF
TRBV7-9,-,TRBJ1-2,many,TGTGCCAGCAGCCCGGAGGCTAACTATGGCTACACCTTC,CASSPEANYGYTF
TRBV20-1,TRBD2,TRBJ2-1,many,TGCAGTGCTAGAGACTTACTAGCGGGGGAGTGGAATGAGCAGTTCTTC,CSARDLLAGEWNEQFF
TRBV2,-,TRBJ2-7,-,TGTGCCAGCAGGCGCCAGGGCCCCGAGCAGTACTTC,CASRRQGPEQYF
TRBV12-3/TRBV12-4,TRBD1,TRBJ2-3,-,TGTGCCAGCAGTTTTACAGGGGGAGTTACAGATACGCAGTATTTT,CASSFTGGVTDTQYF
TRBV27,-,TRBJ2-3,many,TGTGCCAGCAGTTTACGGCAGGGGTGGGCGCAGTATTTT,CASSLRQGWAQYF
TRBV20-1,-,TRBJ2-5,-,TGCAGTGCTAGCCATCAAGAGACCCAGTACTTC,CSASHQETQYF
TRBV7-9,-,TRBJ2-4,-,TGTGCCAGCACTCGGGACTTTCCGAACATTCAGTACTTC,CASTRDFPNIQYF
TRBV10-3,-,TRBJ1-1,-,TGTGCCATCAGGGACGGTTTGAACACTGAAGCTTTCTTT,CAIRDGLNTEAFF
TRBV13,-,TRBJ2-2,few,TGTGCCAGCAGCTTATCAGTGGGCGCACTAATCACCGGGGAGCTGTTTTTT,CASSLSVGALITGELFF
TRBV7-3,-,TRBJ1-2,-,TGTGCCAGCAGCGCCTACCCCGGGACGGGGTACGGGTATGGCTACACCTTC,CASSAYPGTGYGYGYTF
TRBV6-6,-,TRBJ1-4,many,TGTGCCAGCACTCCCGAGCAAGGAGGGGAAAAACTGTTTTTT,CASTPEQGGEKLFF
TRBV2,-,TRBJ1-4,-,TGTGCCAGCAGCGAAACGACCTTAGGTGAAAAACTGTTTTTT,CASSETTLGEKLFF
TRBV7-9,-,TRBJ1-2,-,TGTGCCAGCAGCTTAGCGGTGGCTGGCTACACCTTC,CASSLAVAGYTF
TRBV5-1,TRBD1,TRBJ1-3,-,TGCGCCAGCAGACAGGGGTCTGGAAACACCATATATTTT,CASRQGSGNTIYF
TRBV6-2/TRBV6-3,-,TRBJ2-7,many,TGTGCCAGCAGCCAGACAGAAGTGCGGGAGCAGTACTTC,CASSQTEVREQYF
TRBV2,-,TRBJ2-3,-,TGTGCCAGCAGTACAGACAGATCGAGGTATTTT,CASSTDRSRYF
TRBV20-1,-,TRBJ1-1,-,TGCAGTGCTAGAGATGGGGACGGTGAAGCTTTCTTT,CSARDGDGEAFF
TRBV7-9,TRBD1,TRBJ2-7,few,TGTGCCAGCAGTCTAGGGACAGGGGGGTCCTACGAGCAGTACTTC,CASSLGTGGSYEQYF
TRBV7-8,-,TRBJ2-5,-,TGTGCCAGCAGCCGGAATAGGAGGGACGAGACCCAGTACTTC,CASSRNRRDETQYF
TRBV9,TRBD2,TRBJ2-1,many,TGTGCCAGCAGCCCATCCACTAGCGCGGACTACAATGAGCAGTTCTTC,CASSPSTSADYNEQFF
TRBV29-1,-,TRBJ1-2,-,TGCAGCGTTAGGGACAAGAGCTACACCTTC,CSVRDKSYTF
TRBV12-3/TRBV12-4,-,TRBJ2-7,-,TGTGCCAGCAGTTCGATAAGGGGGAAGGGCGAGCAGTACTTC,CASSSIRGKGEQYF
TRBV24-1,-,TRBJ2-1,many,TGTGCCACCAGTGATTTGCTCGACAATGAGCAGTTCTTC,CATSDLLDNEQFF
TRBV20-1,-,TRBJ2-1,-,TGCAGTGCCAACCTCGAACAGAATGAGCAGTTCTTC,CSANLEQNEQFF